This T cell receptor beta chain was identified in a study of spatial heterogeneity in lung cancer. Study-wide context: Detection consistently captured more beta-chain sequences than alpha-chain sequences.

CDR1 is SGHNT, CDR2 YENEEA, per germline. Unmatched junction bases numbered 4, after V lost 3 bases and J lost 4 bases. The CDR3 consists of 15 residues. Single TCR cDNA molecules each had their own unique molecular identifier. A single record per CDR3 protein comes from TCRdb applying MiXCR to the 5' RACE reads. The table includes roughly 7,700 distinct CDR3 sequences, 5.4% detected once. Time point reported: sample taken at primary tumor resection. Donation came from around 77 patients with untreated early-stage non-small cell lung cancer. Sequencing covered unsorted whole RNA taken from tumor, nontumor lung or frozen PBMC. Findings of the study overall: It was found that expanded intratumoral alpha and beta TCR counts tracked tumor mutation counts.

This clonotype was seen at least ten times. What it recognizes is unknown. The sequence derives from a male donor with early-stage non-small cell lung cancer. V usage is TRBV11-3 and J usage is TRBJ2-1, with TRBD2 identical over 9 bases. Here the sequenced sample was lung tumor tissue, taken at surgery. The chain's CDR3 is CASSLASGDYNEQFF. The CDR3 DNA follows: TGTGCCAGCAGCTTGGCTAGCGGGGATTACAATGAGCAGTTCTTC.